These 16 T cell receptor beta chains originate from one sample sequenced in a study of T-cell memory formation after mild COVID-19. TCRdb analysed the 5' RACE reads with MiXCR anew, one entry per CDR3 protein. The sample lists 100,000 or so distinct CDR3 sequences, around 10% seen once, with approximately 40% in the top ten. What was sequenced was PBMCs or a T cell subset sorted from them (not recorded which). The receptor set was obtained from a young man who had mild COVID-19 (a few samples of this study predate the infection). Cell type and time point are not known.

This clonotype came up a few times. The gene calls are TRBV2 and TRBJ2-3; 12 bases align to TRBD2. The CDR3 contains 18 residues. J lost 2 bases, V lost 0 bases, and 6 bases had no gene match. CDR1 is SNHLY, CDR2 FYNNEI, per germline. The DNA of the CDR3 is TGTGCCAGCAGTGAAGCTTGGACTAGCGGGGAGCTCACAGATACGCAGTATTTT. It yields the protein CASSEAWTSGELTDTQYF. Full variable domain (remainder filled in from reference TRBV2 and TRBJ2-3): EPEVTQTPSHQVTQMGQEVILRCVPISNHLYFYWYRQILGQKVEFLVSFYNNEISEKSEIFDDQFSVERPDGSNFTLKIRSTKLEDSAMYFCASSEAWTSGELTDTQYFGPGTRLTVL.

Of note for this clonotype: One end of the junction fails to match germline, which may point to a read error. The V and J genes are TRBV4-1 and TRBJ1-5; unclear D gene. The germline gives CDR1 MGHRA, CDR2 YSYEKL. The CDR3 runs 15 residues. In nucleotides, the CDR3 is TGCGCCAGCAGCCAAGCCGGCGGAGGGAGTCAGCCCAAGCATTTT. Translating gives CASSQAGGGSQPKHF.

The rearrangement uses TRBV27 and TRBJ2-1, with D possibly TRBD1 on 6 matching bases. V dropped 5 bases and J dropped 3 bases, with 23 bases sitting between them. There are 18 residues in the CDR3. CDR1 and CDR2 from the germline V gene are MNHEY and SMNVEV (reference sequence). The CDR3 is CASSDWNRERGYYNEQFF. The CDR3 nucleotides read TGTGCCAGCAGTGACTGGAACAGGGAAAGGGGGTACTACAATGAGCAGTTCTTC.

This clonotype was picked up a small number of times. The rearrangement uses TRBV7-9 and TRBJ2-3; TRBD2 might be the D (6 bases). Trimming removed 6 bases from V and 4 bases from J, with 17 bases in between. This CDR3 region has 15 residues. Germline CDR1 is SEHNR and CDR2 is FQNEAQ (reference sequence). The CDR3: CASSPVSSGSDTQYF. The CDR3 DNA follows: TGTGCCAGCAGTCCAGTCTCGAGCGGGTCAGATACGCAGTATTTT.

The chain uses TRBV6-1 and TRBJ2-2; D call uncertain. This CDR3 contains 16 residues. V lost 4 bases, J lost 3 bases, and 15 bases lay in between. Per germline, CDR1 MNHNS and CDR2 SASEGT. The CDR3 DNA follows: TGTGCCAGCAGTGGCCGCCCTAGGGCGGACACCGGGGAGCTGTTTTTT. Translating gives CASSGRPRADTGELFF.

The V and J genes are TRBV7-9 and TRBJ1-5, with 11 bases matching TRBD1. V shed 5 bases and J 7 bases; nucleotides not matched to a gene: 4. The CDR3 covers 14 residues. The germline CDR1 and CDR2 sequences are SEHNR and FQNEAQ (reference sequence). CDR3 protein: CASSPGQGAQPQHF. The CDR3 bases are TGTGCCAGCAGCCCCGGACAGGGGGCCCAGCCCCAGCATTTT.

This chain uses TRBV4-1 with TRBJ2-1, with D perhaps matching TRBD1 or TRBD2 (5 bases each). Germline CDR1 is MGHRA and CDR2 is YSYEKL. The V and J ends lost 3 bases and 5 bases respectively, with 8 bases between them. This CDR3 contains 13 residues. The CDR3 bases are TGCGCCAGCAGCCAGAGGGGTAACAATGAGCAGTTCTTC. As protein: CASSQRGNNEQFF.

This clonotype was counted between two and nine times. The chain uses TRBV14 and TRBJ2-1, with 7 bases lining up with TRBD2. After removal of 6 bases from V and 6 bases from J, the junction contained 8 bases not matched to a gene. CDR1 and CDR2 (germline): SGHDN, FVKESK. The CDR3 sequence is 14 residues long. The DNA for the CDR3 is TGTGCCAGCAGAGAGGGAGGGTTCGGCAATGAGCAGTTCTTC. It yields the protein CASREGGFGNEQFF.

The J gene is TRBJ2-2, the V gene TRBV5-1; D remains ambiguous. V gave up 0 bases and J gave up 3 bases, with 6 bases separating them. The CDR3 is 14 residues long. Per germline, CDR1 SGHRS and CDR2 YFSETQ. The CDR3 DNA follows: TGCGCCAGCAGCTTGGGTCATGACACCGGGGAGCTGTTTTTT. As protein: CASSLGHDTGELFF.

The chain uses TRBV7-9 and TRBJ2-3; 7 bases line up with TRBD1. CDR1 is SEHNR and CDR2 is FQNEAQ in the germline V gene (reference sequence). The CDR3 sequence is 14 residues long. Trimming removed 4 bases from V and 1 base from J; junction bases left unmatched: 2. CDR3 nucleotide sequence: TGTGCCAGCAGCTACGACAGGGGCACAGATACGCAGTATTTT. This sequence encodes CASSYDRGTDTQYF.

This clonotype was counted a few times. The chain is built from TRBV5-6 and TRBJ1-5; tentatively, D is TRBD1 (6 bases). The ends were cut back, 4 bases at V and 6 bases at J, with 14 bases in the middle. The CDR3 loop spans 14 amino acids. Germline CDR1 and CDR2: SGHDT and YYEEEE. The CDR3 DNA follows: TGTGCCAGCAGCGCAACAGGGATGGCTCAGCCCCAGCATTTT. Protein: CASSATGMAQPQHF.

This clonotype was found many times. The V call is TRBV4-3, the J call TRBJ2-5; D may be TRBD2 (6 bases). The germline CDR1 and CDR2 sequences are LGHNA and YSLEER. The CDR3 covers 15 residues. With 0 bases removed from V and 5 bases from J, the gap between germline ends came to 13 bases. The CDR3 DNA sequence: TGCGCCAGCAGCCAAGATCCGAGGGGAGGCGAGACCCAGTACTTC. Amino acid sequence: CASSQDPRGGETQYF.

This clonotype came up a few times. For the CDR3, the DNA is TGTGCCAGCAGCTTAGCGGGGACCGCGAGCGAGCAGTACTTC. This encodes CASSLAGTASEQYF. This chain connects TRBV7-8 to TRBJ2-7, with D perhaps matching TRBD1 or TRBD2 (5 bases each). Germline lookup yields CDR1 SGHVS and CDR2 FQNEAQ. V lost 0 bases and J lost 6, with 12 bases in between. The CDR3 runs 14 residues.

This clonotype has ten or more counts. V gene TRBV4-1 combines with J gene TRBJ2-5; D not resolved. V lost 2 bases and J 5 bases, leaving 12 bases between the germline ends. The CDR3 has 14 residues. CDR1 and CDR2 from the germline V gene are MGHRA and YSYEKL. The CDR3 protein is CASSQTLGSETQYF. CDR3 coding DNA: TGCGCCAGCAGCCAAACCTTAGGATCGGAGACCCAGTACTTC.

This clonotype has at least ten counts. The J gene is TRBJ2-3, the V gene TRBV9, with 8 nucleotides matching TRBD2. J lost 0 bases, V lost 2 bases, and 2 bases had no gene match. Germline V gene lookup returns CDR1 SGDLS and CDR2 YYNGEE. CDR3 length equals 15 residues. CDR3 region: CASSVVAGSTDTQYF. CDR3 bases: TGTGCCAGCAGCGTGGTAGCGGGGAGCACAGATACGCAGTATTTT.

V is TRBV10-1 and J is TRBJ2-3; no definite D call. CDR3 length equals 14 residues. Germline V lookup: CDR1 WNHNN, CDR2 SYGVQD (reference sequence). Trimming cost V 3 bases and J 3 bases, with 10 bases left between them. The CDR3 region has the DNA TGCGCCAGCAGTGACCTACCAGATACAGATACGCAGTATTTT. Translation gives CASSDLPDTDTQYF.